These 20 T cell receptor beta chains share one sample of origin, sequenced in a study of T cells of healthy individuals. TCRdb analysed the 5' RACE reads with MiXCR anew, one entry per CDR3 protein. The sample has around 63,000 distinct CDR3 sequences, about 16% seen once. Receptor source: a human donor in good health.

Many counts were recorded for this clonotype. V is TRBV27 and J is TRBJ2-7; D is tentatively TRBD1 or TRBD2 (6 bases each). This CDR3 spans 14 amino acids. The germline gives CDR1 MNHEY, CDR2 SMNVEV (reference sequence). V was clipped by 6 bases and J by 2 bases, with 14 bases between them. The CDR3 protein is CASRGGRFPYEQYF. The CDR3 DNA reads TGTGCCAGCAGAGGGGGGAGGTTCCCCTACGAGCAGTACTTC.

This chain links TRBV7-8 with TRBJ2-5; the D is unclear. CDR1 and CDR2 (germline): SGHVS, FQNEAQ. The ends were cut back, 1 base at V and 4 bases at J, with 13 bases in the middle. The CDR3 length is 15 residues. CDR3 protein: CASSLGSLSRETQYF. CDR3 DNA: TGTGCCAGCAGCTTAGGATCCCTATCTCGAGAGACCCAGTACTTC.

This clonotype was recorded many times. J is TRBJ1-1 and V is TRBV4-1, with D perhaps matching TRBD1 (5 bases). Trimming cost V 2 bases and J 2 bases, with 18 bases left between them. From germline, CDR1 is MGHRA and CDR2 YSYEKL. The CDR3 runs to 17 residues. The CDR3 region is CASSQSRGRLDNTEAFF. The DNA for the CDR3 is TGCGCCAGCAGCCAATCAAGGGGCAGGCTAGATAACACTGAAGCTTTCTTT.

This clonotype was detected ten times or more. This chain uses TRBV5-6 with TRBJ1-4; 7 bases map to TRBD1. V was clipped by 4 bases and J by 6 bases; unmatched bases: 3. The length of the CDR3 is 13 residues. In germline, CDR1 is SGHDT, CDR2 YYEEEE. For the CDR3, the DNA is TGTGCCAGCAGCCAAGGGACAGATGAAAAACTGTTTTTT. Translation: CASSQGTDEKLFF.

This clonotype has more than one count but fewer than ten. The chain couples TRBV5-1 to TRBJ2-3; D gene uncertain. The CDR3 consists of 16 residues. The germline CDR1 and CDR2 sequences are SGHRS and YFSETQ. V was pared by 3 bases and J by 0 bases, with 14 bases between. CDR3 nucleotides: TGCGCCAGCAGCTCCCCACCGATTACTAGCACAGATACGCAGTATTTT. Translation gives CASSSPPITSTDTQYF.

This chain joins TRBV5-5 and TRBJ1-3, with D perhaps matching TRBD1 (6 bases). The CDR3 totals 16 residues. The germline CDR1 and CDR2 sequences are SGHKS and YYEKEE (reference sequence). Trimming pared 0 bases from V and 0 bases from J, leaving 10 bases between. In nucleotides, the CDR3 is TGTGCCAGCAGCTTGGCGACGGGGGCCTCTGGAAACACCATATATTTT. It specifies CASSLATGASGNTIYF.

The CDR3 protein is CASSLLGGADTQYF. In DNA, the CDR3 is TGCGCCAGCAGCTTGCTGGGGGGGGCAGATACGCAGTATTTT. The J gene is TRBJ2-3, the V gene TRBV5-1; 7 bases match TRBD2. Germline values: CDR1 SGHRS, CDR2 YFSETQ. The CDR3 runs 14 residues. With 1 base clipped from V and 4 bases from J, the junction kept 3 bases outside the gene matches.

This clonotype turned up a few times. The chain is built from TRBV12-3 or TRBV12-4 and TRBJ1-3; D is ambiguous. Deletions cut 3 bases from V and 1 base from J, with 1 base between. The CDR3 consists of 12 residues. The CDR3 here is CASSLSGNTIYF. As DNA, the CDR3 is TGTGCCAGCAGTTTGTCTGGAAACACCATATATTTT.

This clonotype was seen repeatedly, ten times or more. This rearrangement joins TRBV5-4 to TRBJ2-5; 9 bases fit TRBD2. V shed 2 bases and J 3 bases; nucleotides not matched to a gene: 5. Per the germline V gene, CDR1 is SGHNT and CDR2 is YYREEE (reference sequence). The CDR3 covers 15 residues. The CDR3 reads CASSFRAGGKETQYF. Here the CDR3 DNA reads TGTGCCAGCAGCTTTAGAGCGGGGGGAAAAGAGACCCAGTACTTC.

The genes are TRBV30 and TRBJ1-5; 8 nucleotides align to TRBD1. Germline assignment: CDR1 GTSNPN and CDR2 SVGIG (reference sequence). The CDR3 consists of 17 residues. Unmatched junction bases numbered 16, after V lost 2 bases and J lost 7 bases. The CDR3 DNA sequence: TGTGCCTGGAGTAGGCCCGTGGGCAGGGGGCAAGGCCAGCCCCAGCATTTT. It is translated as CAWSRPVGRGQGQPQHF.

This clonotype occurred a few times. This sequence joins TRBV27 and TRBJ2-1, with 14 bases aligning to TRBD2. The V gene end was trimmed by 4 bases and the J gene end by 7 bases; junction bases not matched to a gene: 3. This CDR3 spans 15 amino acids. Germline V gene sequence: CDR1 MNHEY, CDR2 SMNVEV (reference sequence). The CDR3 coding sequence is TGTGCCAGCAGTTCCGGGACTAGCGGGAGAAATGAGCAGTTCTTC. Its translation is CASSSGTSGRNEQFF.

Many counts were recorded for this clonotype. J is TRBJ1-1 and V is TRBV3-1; no clear D. Germline V gene lookup returns CDR1 LGHDT and CDR2 YNNKEL (reference sequence). The V end lost 7 bases, the J end lost 11 bases, and 14 bases lay between the germline ends. The CDR3 runs to 11 residues. CDR3 bases: TGTGCCAGCATGACAAGAGGTTATGCTTTCTTT. This encodes CASMTRGYAFF.

The V gene is TRBV29-1, the J gene TRBJ2-3; D not certain. The CDR3 sequence is 11 residues long. Trimming left V 4 bases short and J 8 bases short, with 10 bases between. Germline assignment: CDR1 SQVTM and CDR2 ANQGSEA. The CDR3 bases are TGCAGCGTTGTTTACTTCGGTACGCAGTATTTT. It translates to CSVVYFGTQYF.

This clonotype occurred a few times. The CDR3 bases are TGTGCCAGCAGCCAAGTCGGAAGAGCGGGGGTCGTCTACGAGCAGTACTTC. Protein: CASSQVGRAGVVYEQYF. V and J are TRBV4-2 and TRBJ2-7; 8 bases align to TRBD2. In germline, CDR1 is LGHNA, CDR2 YNFKEQ. J lost 3 bases, V lost 1 base, and 11 bases had no gene match. This CDR3 has 17 residues.

In this sample, this clonotype turned up a few times. The chain has TRBV12-3 or TRBV12-4 and TRBJ2-2; D may match TRBD1 or TRBD2 (6 bases each). The CDR3 spans 13 residues. Trimming stripped 8 bases from V and 5 bases from J, with 12 bases between. The CDR3 spells CASSGARTGELFF. CDR3 nucleotide sequence: TGTGCCAGCTCGGGGGCGCGGACCGGGGAGCTGTTTTTT.

This clonotype was seen only a few times. The rearrangement links TRBV6-1 to TRBJ2-2, with no clear D. The germline gives CDR1 MNHNS, CDR2 SASEGT. V was clipped by 5 bases and J by 0 bases, with 10 bases between them. This CDR3 is 15 amino acids long. CDR3 bases: TGTGCCAGCAGTCTTAAGACTGCGAACACCGGGGAGCTGTTTTTT. This encodes CASSLKTANTGELFF.

V is TRBV12-3 or TRBV12-4 and J is TRBJ1-1; 7 bases agree with TRBD1. Losses at the gene ends were 8 bases for V and 1 base for J; bases not matched to a gene: 7. CDR3 length equals 14 residues. CDR3 coding DNA: TGTGCCAGCTCGCTGACAGGGACGAACACTGAAGCTTTCTTT. This translates into CASSLTGTNTEAFF.

The V gene is TRBV28, the J gene TRBJ2-1, with 10 positions matching TRBD1. V shed 6 bases and J 8 bases; nucleotides not matched to a gene: 7. The germline gives CDR1 MDHEN, CDR2 SYDVKM. The length of the CDR3 is 14 residues. The CDR3 DNA follows: TGTGCCAGCAGGTCCGGGACAGGGGTGTATGAGCAGTTCTTC. Translating it yields CASRSGTGVYEQFF.

This clonotype was observed many times. The CDR3 sequence is CASSQRNLDEQYF. CDR3 bases: TGTGCCAGCAGCCAACGTAACCTGGACGAGCAGTACTTC. The chain couples TRBV3-1 to TRBJ2-7; no definite D call. There are 13 residues in the CDR3. From germline, CDR1 is LGHDT and CDR2 YNNKEL (reference sequence). Trimming stripped 2 bases from V and 5 bases from J, with 10 bases between.

The sample holds many counts of this clonotype. This sequence joins TRBV2 and TRBJ2-2; D ambiguous. Germline V gives CDR1 SNHLY, CDR2 FYNNEI. V was pared by 6 bases and J by 2 bases, with 7 bases between. This CDR3 spans 13 amino acids. The DNA of the CDR3 is TGTGCCAGCAGGGAGATAAACACCGGGGAGCTGTTTTTT. As protein: CASREINTGELFF.